What follows are 14 T cell receptor beta chains derived from one specimen sequenced in a study of blood T cells in healthy people across ages. The second PCR ran about 6 to 11 cycles with a sample-barcoded 5' primer and J-beta primers. TCRdb ran MiXCR on the 5' RACE reads and lists one entry per CDR3 protein. The table has more than 600,000 distinct CDR3 sequences, 20% to 25% seen once. These data were also reused for a study on T cells of mothers and their children.

Sequences were obtained from blood. All receptors derive from a boy younger than 18 in good health.

The CDR3 DNA is TGTGCTAGTGGTTTGGTAGGAGGGGTTCATGAGCAGTTCTTC. Its translation: CASGLVGGVHEQFF. The chain links TRBV12-5 to TRBJ2-1; D might be TRBD2 (6 bases). The CDR3 sequence is 14 residues long. Trimming stripped 0 bases from V and 8 bases from J, with 11 bases between. The V gene's germline CDR1 is LGHNT and CDR2 FRNRAP.

This sequence joins TRBV3-1 and TRBJ2-1; TRBD2 agrees at 8 bases. V was pared by 6 bases and J by 1 base, with 8 bases of the junction left unmatched. The germline gives CDR1 LGHDT, CDR2 YNNKEL (reference sequence). This CDR3 comprises 16 residues. The CDR3 coding sequence is TGTGCCAGCAGTTCCATAGCGGGGTTTTCCTACAATGAGCAGTTCTTC. This encodes CASSSIAGFSYNEQFF.

This clonotype turned up a few times. The V gene is TRBV29-1, the J gene TRBJ1-1, with D perhaps TRBD1 (5 bases). Trimming took 0 bases from V and 1 from J, leaving 12 bases between them. Germline V gives CDR1 SQVTM, CDR2 ANQGSEA. This CDR3 contains 15 residues. In DNA form, the CDR3 reads TGCAGCGTTGAAGATCTTCGTCAGGGGAACACTGAAGCTTTCTTT. Protein product: CSVEDLRQGNTEAFF.

This clonotype was counted only a few times. The chain links TRBV21-1 to TRBJ1-4; the table gives TRBD1 as D, unverified against the DNA. TRBV21-1 is deemed a pseudogene. The CDR3 is 16 residues long. CDR3 amino acids: CASSKRDTSSPEKLFF. CDR3 nucleotide sequence: TGTGCCAGCAGCAAACGGGACACCTCATCCCCCGAAAAACTGTTTTTT.

As for this clonotype: At one of its ends the junction is not consistent with the germline gene, which may arise from a read error. This rearrangement joins TRBV12-3 or TRBV12-4 to TRBJ1-5; the D gene is possibly TRBD1 (6 bases). The CDR3 is 15 amino acids. CDR3 region: CASSYRALGNRPQHF. In DNA form, the CDR3 reads TGTGCCAGCAGCTACAGGGCACTCGGCAATCGGCCCCAGCATTTT.

This clonotype turned up a few times. The CDR3 protein is CASSFNRDYEQYF. The CDR3 DNA reads TGTGCCAGCAGTTTCAACCGGGACTACGAGCAGTACTTC. The chain has TRBV12-3 or TRBV12-4 and TRBJ2-7; D might be TRBD2 (5 bases). This CDR3 contains 13 residues. The V end lost 3 bases, the J end lost 3 bases, and 9 bases lay between the germline ends.

The V call is TRBV29-1, the J call TRBJ2-3, with 7 bases matching TRBD2. J was trimmed by 2 bases and V by 8 bases; bases with no gene match: 7. The germline V gene encodes CDR1 SQVTM and CDR2 ANQGSEA. CDR3 length: 13 residues. The CDR3 reads CSPLAGLTDTQYF. CDR3 sequence (DNA): TGCAGCCCATTAGCGGGTCTCACAGATACGCAGTATTTT.

There are a few counts of this clonotype. This sequence joins TRBV29-1 and TRBJ2-1; 9 nucleotides match TRBD2. The CDR3 consists of 17 residues. V was pared by 5 bases and J by 6 bases, with 17 bases of the junction left unmatched. From germline, CDR1 is SQVTM and CDR2 ANQGSEA. The chain's CDR3 is CSVNWQGVLAGFNEQFF. The CDR3 nucleotides read TGCAGCGTTAACTGGCAGGGGGTACTAGCGGGTTTCAATGAGCAGTTCTTC.

This clonotype has only a few counts. The rearrangement joins TRBV11-2 to TRBJ2-2; 11 bases are a match to TRBD2. This CDR3 has 18 amino acids. The J segment lost 1 base and the V segment lost 6 bases, leaving 10 bases of the junction unmatched. Germline V gene data show CDR1 as SGHAT and CDR2 as FQNNGV. DNA for the CDR3: TGTGCCAGCAGACCGAGGGCTAGCGGGAGGATGAACACCGGGGAGCTGTTTTTT. It yields the protein CASRPRASGRMNTGELFF.

CDR3 sequence (DNA): TGTGCCAGCAGCTTGAGGGACCCCTACGAGCAGTACTTC. It is translated as CASSLRDPYEQYF. V and J are TRBV5-6 and TRBJ2-7, with D perhaps TRBD1 or TRBD2 (5 bases each). The CDR3 totals 13 residues. V was shortened by 1 base and J by 2 bases, with 7 bases between the two germline ends. Germline-derived CDR1 and CDR2 are SGHDT and YYEEEE.

This clonotype turned up a few times. The chain links TRBV7-3 to TRBJ2-1, with D perhaps matching TRBD1 or TRBD2 (5 bases each). The CDR3 has 17 residues. Trimming stripped 1 base from V and 2 bases from J, with 15 bases between. Germline V CDR1 and CDR2: SGHTA, FQGTGA. The CDR3 DNA sequence: TGTGCCAGCAGCTTAATGGCTGGGACGTCGCCCTACAATGAGCAGTTCTTC. The encoded protein is CASSLMAGTSPYNEQFF.

The chain couples TRBV7-9 to TRBJ2-1; 13 bases fit TRBD2. The V gene end was trimmed by 6 bases and the J gene end by 9 bases; junction bases not matched to a gene: 5. Germline loops: CDR1 SEHNR, CDR2 FQNEAQ (reference sequence). This CDR3 has 14 amino acids. This CDR3 reads CASSPGLAGFEQFF. The CDR3 coding sequence is TGTGCCAGCAGTCCGGGACTAGCGGGATTTGAGCAGTTCTTC.

This clonotype was observed many times. The V gene is TRBV29-1, the J gene TRBJ2-5, with TRBD2 matching 7 bases. From germline, CDR1 is SQVTM and CDR2 ANQGSEA. This CDR3 has 14 residues. V dropped 2 bases and J dropped 3; count of bases not matched to a gene: 6. CDR3 loop: CSVETASGKETQYF. CDR3 DNA: TGCAGCGTTGAAACGGCTAGCGGTAAAGAGACCCAGTACTTC. Together with reference TRBV29-1 and TRBJ2-5, the CDR3 gives the full variable domain: SAVISQKPSRDICQRGTSLTIQCQVDSQVTMMFWYRQQPGQSLTLIATANQGSEATYESGFVIDKFPISRPNLTFSTLTVSNMSPEDSSIYLCSVETASGKETQYFGPGTRLLVL.

This chain joins TRBV4-1 and TRBJ2-7; 12 bases fit TRBD2. The V segment lost 3 bases and the J segment 0 bases; nucleotides outside the gene matches: 3. The CDR3 is 16 residues long. Looked up from germline, CDR1 is MGHRA and CDR2 is YSYEKL. The CDR3 region has the DNA TGCGCCAGCAGCCATCTAGCGGGAGGGAGCTCCTACGAGCAGTACTTC. Its protein is CASSHLAGGSSYEQYF.